The entry below gives a single TCR beta chain sequence along with its context. As yet, its antigen is unknown. The germline V and J ends were trimmed by 7 bases and 4 bases, with 19 bases remaining between them. The CDR3 runs to 14 residues. Germline lookup yields CDR1 SQVTM and CDR2 ANQGSEA. This record comes from a study of cytomegalovirus exposure and HLA in healthy donors. Points from the study as a whole: Some TCR beta chains (164 of them) were listed as cytomegalovirus-associated. The study assumed roughly uniform donor sequencing depth for presence/absence analyses. One later analysis reportedly identified an Asian-associated ancestry cluster that showed fewer N-insertions than the approximately 670-donor mean. In a later analysis, TCR beta V- and J-gene trimming was associated with a missense DCLRE1C variant.

13 Jbeta primers and 60 Vbeta primers were used for the PCR. Method: immunoSEQ multiplex PCR; TCRdb's copy keeps in-frame clones and lacks some. This sample has approximately 180,000 clones, with around 75% found just once. This chain connects TRBV29-1 to TRBJ1-1; D might be TRBD1 (6 bases). The sample consisted of PBMCs. The TCR originated in a male donor in good health and CMV-seronegative. CDR3 protein: CSAKRGGPSTEAFF. In nucleotides, the CDR3 is TGCAGCGCCAAACGGGGGGGCCCCAGCACTGAAGCTTTCTTT.